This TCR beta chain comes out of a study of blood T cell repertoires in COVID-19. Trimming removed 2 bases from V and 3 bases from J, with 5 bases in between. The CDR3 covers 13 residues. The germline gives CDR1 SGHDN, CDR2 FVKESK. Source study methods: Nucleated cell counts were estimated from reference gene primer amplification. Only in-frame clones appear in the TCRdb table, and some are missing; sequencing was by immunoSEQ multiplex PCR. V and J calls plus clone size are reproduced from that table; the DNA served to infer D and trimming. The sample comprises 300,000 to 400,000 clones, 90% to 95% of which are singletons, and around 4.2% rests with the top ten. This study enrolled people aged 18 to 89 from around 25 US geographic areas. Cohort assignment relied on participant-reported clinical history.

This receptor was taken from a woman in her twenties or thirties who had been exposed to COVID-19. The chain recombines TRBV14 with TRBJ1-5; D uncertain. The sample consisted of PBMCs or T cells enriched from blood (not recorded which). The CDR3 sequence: CASSQQINQPQHF. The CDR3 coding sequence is TGTGCCAGCAGCCAACAGATCAATCAGCCCCAGCATTTT.